Following are 16 T cell receptor beta chains from one sample sequenced in a study of T-cell memory formation after mild COVID-19. TCRdb redid the calling of the 5' RACE reads with MiXCR, one entry per CDR3 protein. In the table there are fewer than 650,000 distinct CDR3 sequences, around 16% of which are singletons. The specimen sequenced was PBMCs or a T cell subset sorted from them (not recorded which). The source of these receptors is an adult woman who had mild COVID-19 (a few samples of this study predate the infection). Cell type and time point are not known.

DNA for the CDR3: TGTGCCAGTAGTATTGGATTAGACCTATCCTCCTACAATGAGCAGTTCTTC. This translates into CASSIGLDLSSYNEQFF. V and J are TRBV19 and TRBJ2-1; D not certain. Germline-derived CDR1 and CDR2 are LNHDA and SQIVND (reference sequence). V was pared by 3 bases and J by 0 bases, with 15 bases between. The CDR3 length is 17 residues. The full variable domain, its missing parts supplied by reference TRBV19 and TRBJ2-1, is DGGITQSPKYLFRKEGQNVTLSCEQNLNHDAMYWYRQDPGQGLRLIYYSQIVNDFQKGDIAEGYSVSREKKESFPLTVTSAQKNPTAFYLCASSIGLDLSSYNEQFFGPGTRLTVL.

This clonotype appeared a few times. The genes are TRBV15 and TRBJ1-3; perhaps TRBD1 as D (6 bases). Trimming took 0 bases from V and 3 from J, leaving 9 bases between them. The V gene's germline CDR1 is LNHNV and CDR2 YYDKDF (reference sequence). CDR3 length: 15 residues. The DNA for the CDR3 is TGTGCCACCAGCAGAGATAGACAGGTTGGAAACACCATATATTTT. Encoded protein: CATSRDRQVGNTIYF.

This clonotype was observed a few times. V is TRBV12-3 or TRBV12-4 and J is TRBJ2-7, with TRBD1 as a possible D gene (7 bases). With 6 bases removed from V and 3 bases from J, the gap between germline ends came to 15 bases. The CDR3 has 14 amino acids. The CDR3 is CASSSFRGVYEQYF. The CDR3 DNA sequence: TGTGCCAGCAGCAGCTTCAGGGGGGTCTACGAGCAGTACTTC.

The gene calls are TRBV4-2 and TRBJ2-3, with 9 bases identical to TRBD2. Per the germline V gene, CDR1 is LGHNA and CDR2 is YNFKEQ. The J segment lost 0 bases and the V segment lost 8 bases, leaving 9 bases of the junction unmatched. This CDR3 comprises 16 residues. The CDR3 bases are TGTGCCAGCGGAAGAAGTAGCGGGGGTAGCACAGATACGCAGTATTTT. It specifies CASGRSSGGSTDTQYF.

This clonotype came up many times. The chain uses TRBV11-2 and TRBJ1-3; tentative D call: TRBD1 (5 bases). The CDR3 is 14 residues long. Looked up from germline, CDR1 is SGHAT and CDR2 is FQNNGV. Trimming took off 10 bases at V and 2 bases at J, with 15 bases between the two ends. The CDR3, as DNA: TGTGCCACCAGACAGTTTCTAACTGGAAACACCATATATTTT. It translates to CATRQFLTGNTIYF.

There are a few counts of this clonotype. CDR3 protein: CASSVGRDNEQFF. The DNA of the CDR3 is TGTGCCAGCAGCGTAGGAAGGGACAATGAGCAGTTCTTC. This chain connects TRBV9 to TRBJ2-1; unclear D gene. The germline V and J ends were trimmed by 0 bases and 5 bases, with 6 bases remaining between them. This CDR3 is 13 amino acids long. CDR1 and CDR2 (germline): SGDLS, YYNGEE.

The chain has TRBV4-3 and TRBJ2-7; either TRBD1 or TRBD2 may supply D (5 bases each). The CDR3 is 15 residues long. Germline CDR1 reads LGHNA; CDR2 reads YSLEER. Trimming cost V 1 base and J 4 bases, with 14 bases left between them. In DNA form, the CDR3 reads TGCGCCAGCAGCCAAGTCAAACACGAGGGGTACGAGCAGTACTTC. This codes for CASSQVKHEGYEQYF.

CDR3 residues: CASSLGGGAFF. The CDR3 nucleotides read TGTGCCAGCAGCCTCGGGGGCGGAGCTTTCTTT. J is TRBJ1-1 and V is TRBV7-9; a possible D gene is TRBD1 (6 bases). This CDR3 spans 11 amino acids. V was clipped by 5 bases and J by 10 bases, with 11 bases between them. Germline CDR1 reads SEHNR; CDR2 reads FQNEAQ (reference sequence).

CDR3 residues: CASSLAGGRSTDTQYF. DNA for the CDR3: TGTGCCAGCAGTTTGGCCGGGGGAAGGAGCACAGATACGCAGTATTTT. This chain links TRBV12-3 or TRBV12-4 with TRBJ2-3; D perhaps matches TRBD2 (6 bases). V was shortened by 3 bases and J by 0 bases, with 13 bases between the two germline ends. This CDR3 is built from 16 residues.

This clonotype was counted a few times. The rearrangement uses TRBV13 and TRBJ2-7, with 7 bases identical to TRBD2. V was pared by 6 bases and J by 4 bases, with 6 bases of the junction left unmatched. Per the germline V gene, CDR1 is PRHDT and CDR2 is FYEKMQ (reference sequence). The CDR3 is 13 residues long. The CDR3 here is CASSTSEVYEQYF. In DNA, the CDR3 is TGTGCCAGCAGTACTAGCGAAGTATACGAGCAGTACTTC.

The sample holds a few counts of this clonotype. V gene TRBV24-1 combines with J gene TRBJ2-3, with 7 nucleotides matching TRBD1. The CDR3 is made up of 16 amino acids. From germline, CDR1 is KGHDR and CDR2 SFDVKD. V trimming: 6 bases; J trimming: 3 bases; junction bases outside the gene matches: 11. Written as DNA, the CDR3 is TGTGCCACCAGTCCGTATACAGGGGAGAGGACAGATACGCAGTATTTT. Translation gives CATSPYTGERTDTQYF.

The rearrangement joins TRBV15 to TRBJ1-1, with D possibly matching TRBD1 (5 bases). This CDR3 has 16 amino acids. Trimming cost V 2 bases and J 5 bases, with 18 bases left between them. Germline-derived CDR1 and CDR2 are LNHNV and YYDKDF (reference sequence). The CDR3 spells CATSRTPAGRRTEAFF. The DNA for the CDR3 is TGTGCCACCAGCAGAACCCCGGCAGGGAGGAGGACTGAAGCTTTCTTT.

This clonotype was seen only a few times. The rearrangement joins TRBV5-6 to TRBJ2-5, with D possibly TRBD2 on 5 matching bases. V shed 4 bases and J shed 7 bases, with 11 bases lying between them. Germline V gene sequence: CDR1 SGHDT, CDR2 YYEEEE. The CDR3 has 12 amino acids. CDR3 in DNA: TGTGCCAGCAGCGACCGCGAGGGGACCCAGTACTTC. Amino acids: CASSDREGTQYF.

This clonotype was detected only a few times. The V and J genes are TRBV10-2 and TRBJ2-1; 7 bases agree with TRBD1. CDR1 WSHSY and CDR2 SAAADI come from the germline V gene. The trim removed 9 bases at V and 7 bases at J, leaving 6 bases unmatched. The CDR3 is 12 residues long. The CDR3 sequence is CASWTGANEQFF. In DNA, the CDR3 is TGCGCCAGTTGGACAGGAGCTAATGAGCAGTTCTTC.

The chain employs TRBV11-3 and TRBJ2-3; TRBD2 agrees at 8 bases. Per germline, CDR1 SGHNT and CDR2 YENEEA. V trimming: 3 bases; J trimming: 2 bases; junction bases outside the gene matches: 7. The CDR3 spans 16 residues. In DNA form, the CDR3 reads TGTGCCAGCAGCTTCGGGGGGGGACTCCCCACAGATACGCAGTATTTT. This translates into CASSFGGGLPTDTQYF.

The CDR3 is CSAGAGGGEQFF. The CDR3 DNA reads as TGCAGTGCTGGAGCAGGGGGTGGTGAGCAGTTCTTC. This chain links TRBV20-1 with TRBJ2-1; the match to TRBD1 covers 7 bases. V trimming: 5 bases; J trimming: 9 bases; junction bases outside the gene matches: 7. The CDR3 is made up of 12 amino acids. Germline CDR1 is DFQATT and CDR2 is SNEGSKA (reference sequence).